One sample yielded the 21 T cell receptor beta chains listed below, sequenced in a study of T-cell reconstitution after alpha-beta-depleted transplantation in children. As it was prepared, the TCRbeta library received unique molecular identifiers. TCRdb called the PCR reads again in MiXCR, with one record for every CDR3 protein. The data show 400,000 to 450,000 distinct CDR3 sequences, approximately 41% seen once. Specimen: PBMCs, collected before TCRalphabeta/CD19-depleted stem cell transplant. All receptors come from a girl aged 2-10 years with aplastic anemia, due to receive a stem cell transplant.

This CDR3 reads CATLPGQRNYGYTF. DNA for the CDR3: TGTGCGACCCTCCCGGGACAGAGAAACTATGGCTACACCTTC. The rearrangement joins TRBV28 to TRBJ1-2, with 7 bases fitting TRBD1. The length of the CDR3 is 14 residues. Germline assignment: CDR1 MDHEN and CDR2 SYDVKM.

The chain couples TRBV6-1 to TRBJ2-1, with 11 nucleotides matching TRBD2. The junction had 7 bases not matched to a gene; V was cut back by 6 bases and J by 3 bases. CDR3 length: 16 residues. The germline gives CDR1 MNHNS, CDR2 SASEGT. CDR3 DNA sequence: TGTGCCAGCAGGGACGCGACTAGCGGGGTCTACAATGAGCAGTTCTTC. Translating gives CASRDATSGVYNEQFF.

The chain links TRBV20-1 to TRBJ2-1; 12 nucleotides agree with TRBD2. This CDR3 is built from 15 residues. Germline V lookup: CDR1 DFQATT, CDR2 SNEGSKA (reference sequence). With V trimmed by 1 base and J by 3 bases, 1 base remained unmatched. CDR3 amino acids: CSARATSGSYNEQFF. The DNA of the CDR3 is TGCAGTGCTAGAGCGACTAGCGGGAGCTACAATGAGCAGTTCTTC.

In its sample, this clonotype was seen many times. The chain couples TRBV11-2 to TRBJ2-1; weak D call: TRBD2 (5 bases). The CDR3 contains 14 residues. V lost 3 bases to trimming and J lost 2 bases, with 8 bases between them. Germline assignment: CDR1 SGHAT and CDR2 FQNNGV. DNA of the CDR3: TGTGCCAGCAGCTTGAGGGAGACCTACAATGAGCAGTTCTTC. As protein: CASSLRETYNEQFF.

A few counts support this clonotype. The rearrangement joins TRBV6-4 to TRBJ2-7; D is uncertain. CDR3 length: 14 residues. V dropped 2 bases and J dropped 0 bases, with 8 bases sitting between them. In germline, CDR1 is MRHNA, CDR2 SNTAGT. The CDR3 loop is CASSDVETSYEQYF. CDR3 DNA: TGTGCCAGCAGTGACGTAGAAACCTCCTACGAGCAGTACTTC.

The rearrangement links TRBV30 to TRBJ1-2, with D unresolved. This CDR3 contains 13 residues. The germline gives CDR1 GTSNPN, CDR2 SVGIG (reference sequence). V lost 1 base and J lost 3, with 9 bases in between. CDR3 sequence reads: CAWSEEGDYGYTF. CDR3 nucleotides: TGTGCCTGGAGTGAAGAGGGTGACTATGGCTACACCTTC. Based on the CDR3 plus reference TRBV30 and TRBJ1-2, the full variable domain is SQTIHQWPATLVQPVGSPLSLECTVEGTSNPNLYWYRQAAGRGLQLLFYSVGIGQISSEVPQNLSASRPQDRQFILSSKKLLLSDSGFYLCAWSEEGDYGYTFGSGTRLTVV.

This clonotype has at least ten counts. V is TRBV5-1 and J is TRBJ1-4; D is undetermined. In germline, CDR1 is SGHRS, CDR2 YFSETQ. V was clipped by 0 bases and J by 8 bases, with 14 bases between them. The CDR3 is made up of 15 amino acids. CDR3 sequence: CASSLEAGEGEKLFF. CDR3 nucleotide sequence: TGCGCCAGCAGCTTGGAGGCCGGCGAAGGGGAAAAACTGTTTTTT.

This clonotype occurred many times. This chain connects TRBV4-3 to TRBJ1-5; D not resolved. Trimming shortened V by 0 bases and J by 1 base, and 16 bases separated the two germline ends. There are 18 residues in the CDR3. CDR1 and CDR2 from the germline V gene are LGHNA and YSLEER. CDR3 bases: TGCGCCAGCAGCCAAGATAAGACGAGGCCTAGGAGCAATCAGCCCCAGCATTTT. Protein sequence: CASSQDKTRPRSNQPQHF.

This clonotype was seen at least ten times. The chain couples TRBV5-6 to TRBJ2-5; 7 bases agree with TRBD2. CDR3 length: 14 residues. After removal of 4 bases from V and 4 bases from J, the junction contained 7 bases not matched to a gene. The germline V gene encodes CDR1 SGHDT and CDR2 YYEEEE. The CDR3 DNA sequence: TGTGCCAGCAGCAACCCCCCGGGGGGAGAGACCCAGTACTTC. Translation gives CASSNPPGGETQYF.

This clonotype has ten or more counts. The J gene is TRBJ1-2, the V gene TRBV6-1; 7 bases align to TRBD1. Germline V gene data show CDR1 as MNHNS and CDR2 as SASEGT. The CDR3 sequence is 16 residues long. The V gene end was trimmed by 6 bases and the J gene end by 4 bases; junction bases not matched to a gene: 14. CDR3 coding DNA: TGTGCCAGCAGACTTACGACAGGGCAAGGGGTCTATGGCTACACCTTC. It translates to CASRLTTGQGVYGYTF.

The chain is built from TRBV20-1 and TRBJ2-3; D is unresolved. Germline CDR1 is DFQATT and CDR2 is SNEGSKA (reference sequence). Deletions cut 5 bases from V and 1 base from J, with 4 bases between. The CDR3 runs to 11 residues. The CDR3 protein is CSAGGTDTQYF. As DNA, the CDR3 is TGCAGTGCTGGGGGCACAGATACGCAGTATTTT.

The V call is TRBV11-1, the J call TRBJ2-7, with 9 positions matching TRBD1. The CDR3 length is 15 residues. Unmatched junction bases numbered 7, after V lost 5 bases and J lost 2 bases. CDR1 SGHAT and CDR2 FQDESV come from the germline V gene (reference sequence). CDR3 protein: CASSAGDRVAYEQYF. The CDR3 bases are TGTGCCAGCAGCGCAGGGGACAGGGTGGCCTACGAGCAGTACTTC.

This chain links TRBV10-1 with TRBJ2-3; D is possibly TRBD2 (5 bases). V lost 1 base and J 4 bases, leaving 12 bases between the germline ends. Germline V gives CDR1 WNHNN, CDR2 SYGVQD (reference sequence). The CDR3 is 15 amino acids. CDR3 loop: CASSELPMDSDTQYF. The CDR3 bases are TGCGCCAGCAGTGAGTTGCCCATGGACTCAGATACGCAGTATTTT.

In its sample, this clonotype was seen a few times. This chain links TRBV12-3 or TRBV12-4 with TRBJ2-3, with a weak D call TRBD1 (5 bases). The CDR3 length is 14 residues. Trimming cost V 5 bases and J 0 bases, with 9 bases left between them. The CDR3 here is CASSGAPSTDTQYF. The CDR3 nucleotides are TGTGCCAGCAGTGGGGCCCCTAGCACAGATACGCAGTATTTT.

This chain links TRBV20-1 with TRBJ1-5; TRBD1 matches 7 bases. Trimming at V came to 3 bases and at J to 5 bases, leaving 4 bases not matched to a gene. The CDR3 contains 13 residues. The germline V gene encodes CDR1 DFQATT and CDR2 SNEGSKA (reference sequence). CDR3 amino acids: CSASPQGDQPQHF. In DNA, the CDR3 is TGCAGTGCTAGTCCCCAGGGGGATCAGCCCCAGCATTTT.

This clonotype was detected a few times. The J gene is TRBJ1-1, the V gene TRBV12-3 or TRBV12-4, with unresolved D. This CDR3 has 14 amino acids. V lost 1 base and J lost 1, with 7 bases in between. The CDR3 sequence is CASSLVWGNTEAFF. In DNA, the CDR3 is TGTGCCAGCAGTTTAGTCTGGGGGAACACTGAAGCTTTCTTT.

The chain uses TRBV12-3 or TRBV12-4 and TRBJ2-4, with 7 bases that match TRBD2. CDR3 length: 14 residues. V shed 6 bases and J 7 bases; nucleotides not matched to a gene: 9. In DNA form, the CDR3 reads TGTGCCAGCAGAGGGGACTCCGGGGGGAACATTCAGTACTTC. Protein product: CASRGDSGGNIQYF.

The chain is built from TRBV6-5 and TRBJ2-1, with 7 bases aligning to TRBD1. J was trimmed by 9 bases and V by 0 bases; bases with no gene match: 8. CDR1 and CDR2 from the germline V gene are MNHEY and SVGAGI. There are 15 residues in the CDR3. The chain's CDR3 is CASSYSAGPGGEQFF. CDR3 bases: TGTGCCAGCAGTTACTCGGCGGGCCCAGGGGGTGAGCAGTTCTTC.

The rearrangement links TRBV5-1 to TRBJ2-5, with 8 bases lining up with TRBD2. Trimming cost V 0 bases and J 2 bases; bases outside gene matches: 9. The CDR3 consists of 17 residues. Germline CDR1 and CDR2: SGHRS and YFSETQ. DNA for the CDR3: TGCGCCAGCAGCTTGGGATTACTAGCGGCAGAGCAAGAGACCCAGTACTTC. This translates into CASSLGLLAAEQETQYF. The full variable domain, with the rest looked up from reference TRBV5-1 and TRBJ2-5, is KAGVTQTPRYLIKTRGQQVTLSCSPISGHRSVSWYQQTPGQGLQFLFEYFSETQRNKGNFPGRFSGRQFSNSRSEMNVSTLELGDSALYLCASSLGLLAAEQETQYFGPGTRLLVL.

This clonotype has just a few counts. This rearrangement joins TRBV4-3 to TRBJ2-2; D is unresolved. V was cut by 0 bases and J by 1 base, with 12 bases left in between. This CDR3 is built from 17 residues. Germline lookup yields CDR1 LGHNA and CDR2 YSLEER. In nucleotides, the CDR3 is TGCGCCAGCAGCCAAGACGGCCTAACGGGGAACACCGGGGAGCTGTTTTTT. It encodes CASSQDGLTGNTGELFF.

This clonotype was recorded many times. The chain has TRBV9 and TRBJ2-1, with 11 bases fitting TRBD2. Trimming at V came to 4 bases and at J to 6 bases, leaving 9 bases not matched to a gene. The germline V gene has CDR1 SGDLS and CDR2 YYNGEE. The CDR3 is 16 residues long. The CDR3: CASSSPLAGGGNEQFF. CDR3 nucleotides: TGTGCCAGCAGCTCGCCCCTAGCGGGAGGAGGCAATGAGCAGTTCTTC.